This passage covers 20 T cell receptor beta chains from one sample sequenced in a study of T cells after yellow fever vaccination. TCRdb analysed the 5' RACE reads with MiXCR anew, one entry per CDR3 protein. The sample lists tens of thousands of distinct CDR3 sequences, 6.5% to 8% occurring once. The specimen was PBMCs, either bulk or a sorted T-cell subset (CD4+, CD8+, memory, or dextramer-sorted; not recorded which), collected on the day of the first yellow fever vaccination. The source is a man younger than 35 who received the YFV17D yellow fever vaccine.

In its sample, this clonotype was seen many times. The chain is built from TRBV20-1 and TRBJ2-2; maybe TRBD2 (6 bases). V was clipped by 3 bases and J by 0 bases, with 23 bases between them. Germline V gene data show CDR1 as DFQATT and CDR2 as SNEGSKA (reference sequence). The CDR3 totals 19 residues. CDR3 sequence reads: CSARRRVGGNLANTGELFF. CDR3 DNA: TGCAGTGCTAGGCGCAGGGTGGGGGGTAACCTCGCGAACACCGGGGAGCTGTTTTTT.

This clonotype was detected many times. The chain links TRBV6-4 to TRBJ2-2, with 10 bases lining up with TRBD1. In germline, CDR1 is MRHNA, CDR2 SNTAGT. Trimming cost V 2 bases and J 6 bases; bases outside gene matches: 0. The CDR3 spans 14 residues. CDR3 in DNA: TGTGCCAGCAGTGACGGACAGGGGGCCGGGGAGCTGTTTTTT. Protein product: CASSDGQGAGELFF.

In this sample, this clonotype turned up many times. The gene calls are TRBV16 and TRBJ1-6; D gene uncertain. CDR1 and CDR2 (germline): KGHSY, FQNENV. Trimming pared 5 bases from V and 9 bases from J, leaving 11 bases between. The CDR3 extends over 13 amino acids. CDR3 in DNA: TGTGCCAGCAGCTCACTAGCTGGTTCACCCCTCCACTTT. This codes for CASSSLAGSPLHF.

CDR3 region: CASKTGDANYGYTF. Written as DNA, the CDR3 is TGTGCCAGCAAAACAGGGGACGCTAACTATGGCTACACCTTC. V usage is TRBV7-2 and J usage is TRBJ1-2, with 7 bases identical to TRBD1. Trimming at V came to 7 bases and at J to 0 bases, leaving 5 bases not matched to a gene. From germline, CDR1 is SGHTA and CDR2 FQGNSA. The CDR3 is made up of 14 amino acids.

The V gene is TRBV20-1, the J gene TRBJ1-1, with unresolved D. The CDR3 covers 14 residues. CDR1 and CDR2 (germline): DFQATT, SNEGSKA (reference sequence). The DNA for the CDR3 is TGCAGGGCCCGCTCATTCGGGAATTACGCTGAAGCTTTCTTT. It is translated as CRARSFGNYAEAFF.

This clonotype was seen ten or more times. The CDR3 spells CASSVDRSEAFF. The CDR3 region has the DNA TGTGCCAGCAGCGTTGACAGATCTGAAGCTTTCTTT. The chain joins TRBV7-8 to TRBJ1-1, with a tentative D call TRBD1 (5 bases). This CDR3 contains 12 residues. Germline V lookup: CDR1 SGHVS, CDR2 FQNEAQ. V shed 5 bases and J shed 6 bases, with 10 bases lying between them. Filled out from reference TRBV7-8 and TRBJ1-1, the complete variable domain reads GAGVSQSPRYKVAKRGQDVALRCDPISGHVSLFWYQQALGQGPEFLTYFQNEAQLDKSGLPSDRFFAERPEGSVSTLKIQRTQQEDSAVYLCASSVDRSEAFFGQGTRLTVV.

This clonotype was detected many times. This chain's CDR3 is CASRRSGNSPLHF. The DNA for the CDR3 is TGTGCCAGCAGGCGCAGTGGGAATTCACCCCTCCACTTT. The V and J genes are TRBV7-3 and TRBJ1-6, with D hard to call. Germline V gene sequence: CDR1 SGHTA, CDR2 FQGTGA. CDR3 length: 13 amino acids. The germline V and J ends were trimmed by 6 bases and 7 bases, with 10 bases remaining between them.

The chain joins TRBV24-1 to TRBJ2-1; 9 bases agree with TRBD1. The ends lost 7 bases at V and 4 bases at J; junction bases unmatched: 7. From germline, CDR1 is KGHDR and CDR2 SFDVKD. The CDR3 is made up of 15 amino acids. The CDR3 nucleotides are TGTGCCACCAGGCCCGGGACAGGGTCGTACAATGAGCAGTTCTTC. Translated: CATRPGTGSYNEQFF.

This clonotype has ten or more counts. The chain is built from TRBV3-1 and TRBJ1-5; D remains ambiguous. The V end was cut by 1 base, the J end by 8 bases, with 18 bases between. This CDR3 region has 16 residues. Per the germline V gene, CDR1 is LGHDT and CDR2 is YNNKEL (reference sequence). CDR3 sequence: CASSQGRGPAQEPQHF. The CDR3 coding sequence is TGTGCCAGCAGCCAAGGGCGCGGCCCGGCGCAGGAGCCCCAGCATTTT.

This clonotype was detected many times. The V and J genes are TRBV5-1 and TRBJ2-7, with D possibly called TRBD1 or TRBD2 (5 bases each). Germline V gene sequence: CDR1 SGHRS, CDR2 YFSETQ. The CDR3 runs 15 residues. Deletions cut 5 bases from V and 4 bases from J, with 19 bases between. CDR3 DNA sequence: TGCGCCAGCAGGAGTGTCGGGGCCCCCTTTTACGAGCAGTACTTC. Translated: CASRSVGAPFYEQYF.

V is TRBV6-2 or TRBV6-3 and J is TRBJ2-3; TRBD1 or TRBD2 may be the D gene (5 bases each). CDR3 length: 13 residues. Germline V gene lookup returns CDR1 MNHEY and CDR2 SVGEGT. Trimming pared 0 bases from V and 5 bases from J, leaving 6 bases between. The CDR3 here is CASSYSGVDTQYF. CDR3 sequence (DNA): TGTGCCAGCAGTTACTCGGGGGTAGATACGCAGTATTTT.

This clonotype occurred many times. The chain recombines TRBV6-1 with TRBJ1-2; tentative D call: TRBD1 (6 bases). V lost 3 bases, J lost 4 bases, and 9 bases lay in between. Germline CDR1 and CDR2: MNHNS and SASEGT. CDR3 length: 13 residues. The CDR3 sequence is CASSEGAGYGYTF. CDR3 bases: TGTGCCAGCAGTGAGGGGGCTGGCTATGGCTACACCTTC.

As for this clonotype: A much larger clone differs from this one at a single base, so this may be a read error. The J gene is TRBJ2-3, the V gene TRBV6-6, with D perhaps TRBD2 (5 bases). This CDR3 has 13 amino acids. Germline V CDR1 and CDR2: MNHNY, SVGAGI (reference sequence). Here the CDR3 DNA reads TGTGCCACCCAAAGATCTAGCAAAGATACGCAGTATTTT. It specifies CATQRSSKDTQYF.

Sample share makes this clonotype medium-sized (0.01 to 0.1%). The V and J genes are TRBV5-6 and TRBJ2-1; 7 nucleotides align to TRBD2. The V gene's germline CDR1 is SGHDT and CDR2 YYEEEE. V was clipped by 1 base and J by 8 bases; unmatched bases: 3. This CDR3 spans 13 amino acids. For the CDR3, the DNA is TGTGCCAGCAGCTTGATACGGGGGGATGAGCAGTTCTTC. As protein: CASSLIRGDEQFF.

V is TRBV5-3 and J is TRBJ1-5; D ambiguous. TRBV5-3 is an open reading frame whose function is uncertain. The CDR3 has 14 amino acids. Trimming shortened V by 9 bases and J by 6 bases, and 19 bases separated the two germline ends. CDR3 protein: CAMSPGRRGQPQHF. CDR3 DNA sequence: TGTGCCATGAGCCCTGGGCGCCGAGGTCAGCCCCAGCATTTT.

This clonotype showed up many times. The chain recombines TRBV20-1 with TRBJ2-3, with D perhaps matching TRBD2 (5 bases). The CDR3 runs to 14 residues. Germline V gene data show CDR1 as DFQATT and CDR2 as SNEGSKA (reference sequence). V lost 3 bases and J 2 bases, leaving 12 bases between the germline ends. The CDR3 nucleotides read TGCAGTGCTAGGCGGAGCGGCGACACAGATACGCAGTATTTT. This encodes CSARRSGDTDTQYF.

This clonotype was seen a handful of times. The J gene is TRBJ1-5, the V gene TRBV18; D is ambiguous. Germline assignment: CDR1 KGHSH and CDR2 LQKENI. V was trimmed by 1 base and J by 7 bases, leaving 8 bases between them. CDR3 length equals 13 residues. The CDR3 DNA sequence: TGTGCCAGCTCACCACTTGTTGAGCAGCCCCAGCATTTT. Translating gives CASSPLVEQPQHF.

This clonotype was observed at least ten times. The chain recombines TRBV7-2 with TRBJ2-1; possibly TRBD1 for D (6 bases). Germline V gene sequence: CDR1 SGHTA, CDR2 FQGNSA. The CDR3 is 13 amino acids. Trimming took off 3 bases at V and 4 bases at J, with 7 bases between the two ends. The DNA for the CDR3 is TGTGCCAGCAGCTTGGGACAATACAATGAGCAGTTCTTC. Protein: CASSLGQYNEQFF.

This clonotype appeared many times. The chain couples TRBV19 to TRBJ1-3, with no clear D. Between the trimmed V and J ends, which lost 7 bases and 3 bases, there was a span of 19 bases. The germline V gene encodes CDR1 LNHDA and CDR2 SQIVND (reference sequence). This CDR3 has 16 amino acids. The DNA of the CDR3 is TGTGCCAGTATCGGAATAAGAGGAAAGATTGGAAACACCATATATTTT. It yields the protein CASIGIRGKIGNTIYF.

This clonotype has a count of ten or more. The V gene is TRBV20-1, the J gene TRBJ2-5; tentatively, D is TRBD2 (7 bases). V lost 3 bases to trimming and J lost 5 bases, with 19 bases between them. The CDR3 runs to 15 residues. Germline-derived CDR1 and CDR2 are DFQATT and SNEGSKA (reference sequence). The CDR3 DNA sequence: TGCAGTGCTAGTCCCCGGGGGGCTACTTGGGAGACCCAGTACTTC. It codes for CSASPRGATWETQYF.